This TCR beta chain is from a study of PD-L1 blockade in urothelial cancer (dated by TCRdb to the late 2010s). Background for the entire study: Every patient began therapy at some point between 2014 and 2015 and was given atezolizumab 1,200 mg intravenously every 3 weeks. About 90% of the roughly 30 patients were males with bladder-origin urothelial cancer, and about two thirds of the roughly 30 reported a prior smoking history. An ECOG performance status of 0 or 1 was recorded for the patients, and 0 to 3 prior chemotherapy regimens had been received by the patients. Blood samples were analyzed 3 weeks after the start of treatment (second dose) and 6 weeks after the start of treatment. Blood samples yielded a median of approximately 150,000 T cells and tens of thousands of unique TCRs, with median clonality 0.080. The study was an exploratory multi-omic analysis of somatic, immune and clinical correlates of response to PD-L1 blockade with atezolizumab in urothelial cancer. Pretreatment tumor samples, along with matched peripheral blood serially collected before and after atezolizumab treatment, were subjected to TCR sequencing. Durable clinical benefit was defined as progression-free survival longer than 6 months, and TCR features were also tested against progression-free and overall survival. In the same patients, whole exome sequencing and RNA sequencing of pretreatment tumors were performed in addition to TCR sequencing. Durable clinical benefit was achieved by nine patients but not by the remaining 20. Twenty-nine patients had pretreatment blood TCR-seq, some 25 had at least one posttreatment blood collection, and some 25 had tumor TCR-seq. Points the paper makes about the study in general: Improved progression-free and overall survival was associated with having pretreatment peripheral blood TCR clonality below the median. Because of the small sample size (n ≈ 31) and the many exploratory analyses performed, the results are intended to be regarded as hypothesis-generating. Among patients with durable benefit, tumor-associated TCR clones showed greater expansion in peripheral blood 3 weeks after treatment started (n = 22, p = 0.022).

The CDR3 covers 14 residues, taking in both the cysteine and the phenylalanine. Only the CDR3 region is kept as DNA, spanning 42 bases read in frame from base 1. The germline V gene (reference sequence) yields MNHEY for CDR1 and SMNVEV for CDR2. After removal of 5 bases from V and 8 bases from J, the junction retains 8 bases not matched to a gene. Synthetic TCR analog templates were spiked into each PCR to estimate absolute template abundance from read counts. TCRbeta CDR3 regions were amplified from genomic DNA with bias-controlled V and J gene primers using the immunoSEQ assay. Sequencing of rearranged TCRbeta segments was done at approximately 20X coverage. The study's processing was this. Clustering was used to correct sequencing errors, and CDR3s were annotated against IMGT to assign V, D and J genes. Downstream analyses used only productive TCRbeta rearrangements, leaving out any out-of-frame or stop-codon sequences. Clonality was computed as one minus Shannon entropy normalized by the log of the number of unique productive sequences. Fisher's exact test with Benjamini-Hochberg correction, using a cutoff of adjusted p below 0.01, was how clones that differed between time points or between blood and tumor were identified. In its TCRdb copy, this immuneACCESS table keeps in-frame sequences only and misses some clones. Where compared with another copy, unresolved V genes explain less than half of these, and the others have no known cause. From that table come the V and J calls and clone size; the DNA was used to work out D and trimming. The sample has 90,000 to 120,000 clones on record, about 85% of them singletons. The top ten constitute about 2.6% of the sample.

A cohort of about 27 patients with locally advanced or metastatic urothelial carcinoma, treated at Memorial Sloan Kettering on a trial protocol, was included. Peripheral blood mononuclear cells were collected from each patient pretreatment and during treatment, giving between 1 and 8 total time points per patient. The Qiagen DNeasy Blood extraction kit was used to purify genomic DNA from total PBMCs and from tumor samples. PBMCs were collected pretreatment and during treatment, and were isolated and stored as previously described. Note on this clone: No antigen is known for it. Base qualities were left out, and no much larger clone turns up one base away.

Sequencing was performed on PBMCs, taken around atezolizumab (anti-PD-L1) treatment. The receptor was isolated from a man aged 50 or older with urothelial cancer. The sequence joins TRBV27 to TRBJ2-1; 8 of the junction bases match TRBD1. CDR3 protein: CASSRTGKFHEQFF. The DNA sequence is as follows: TGTGCCAGCAGTCGGACAGGGAAGTTCCATGAGCAGTTCTTC.